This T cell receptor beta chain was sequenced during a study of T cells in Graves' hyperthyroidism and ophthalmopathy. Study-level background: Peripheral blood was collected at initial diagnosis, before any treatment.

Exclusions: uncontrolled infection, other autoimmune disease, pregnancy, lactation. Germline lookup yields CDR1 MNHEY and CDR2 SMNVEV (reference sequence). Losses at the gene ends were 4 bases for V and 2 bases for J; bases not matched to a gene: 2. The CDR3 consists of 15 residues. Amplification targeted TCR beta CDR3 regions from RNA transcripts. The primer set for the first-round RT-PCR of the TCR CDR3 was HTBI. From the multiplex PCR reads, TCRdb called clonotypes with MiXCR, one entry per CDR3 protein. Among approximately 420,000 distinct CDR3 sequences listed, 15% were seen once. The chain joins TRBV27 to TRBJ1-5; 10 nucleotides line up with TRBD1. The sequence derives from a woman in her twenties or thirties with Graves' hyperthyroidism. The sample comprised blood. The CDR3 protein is CASSWTGGGNQPQHF. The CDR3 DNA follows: TGTGCCAGCAGTTGGACAGGGGGTGGCAATCAGCCCCAGCATTTT.